This T cell receptor (beta chain) emerged from a study of ipilimumab plus nivolumab after autologous stem cell transplantation. Study-wide context: Both relapsed and primary refractory DLBCL were included. Findings and caveats of the study: TCR repertoire, Treg phenotype and gut microbiota reportedly support more study of this approach.

With regard to this clone: Its antigen is still unknown.

Here immunoSEQ multiplex PCR was the method, and the copy in TCRdb shows in-frame clones only, minus some. The data show 20,000 or so clones, with 74% seen just once and 20% to 25% held by the top ten. Ipilimumab, 1 mg/kg, started 14 to 28 days after autologous transplant. The sample was PBMCs, taken in a trial of ipilimumab plus nivolumab as post-transplant consolidation. This receptor was identified in a male donor with diffuse large B-cell lymphoma.

CDR3 loop: CASSRMGQTLNTEAFF. The DNA of the CDR3 is TGTGCCAGCAGCCGGATGGGCCAGACCTTGAACACTGAAGCTTTCTTT. The chain carries TRBV14 and TRBJ1-1; the D is unclear. With 4 bases removed from V and 0 bases from J, the gap between germline ends came to 15 bases. The CDR3 sequence is 16 residues long. Per germline, CDR1 SGHDN and CDR2 FVKESK.